This T cell receptor beta chain derives from a study of Ad26.COV2.S vaccination and SARS-CoV-2 variants. Turning to the study itself: Ad26.COV2.S was injected intramuscularly once or twice, 56 days apart.

This clone was seen just once. Its target is not known. The sample holds other DNA sequences that translate to the same CDR3. General study points: Quantification of TCR breadth and depth may have yielded underestimates of total T cell responses. It was reported that spike-specific CD8+ and CD4+ T cell responses were substantially broad after vaccination.

CDR3 length: 14 amino acids. J was trimmed by 5 bases and V by 4 bases; bases with no gene match: 3. In germline, CDR1 is LGHNA, CDR2 YSLEER. Treatment given: some 20 received Ad26.COV2.S at low or high dose, single or two shots; several received placebo; per-sample allocation not given. It was on day 63 after the first vaccine or placebo injection that samples were taken. This person who donated was an adult of 18-55 years in Boston. Using immunoSEQ multiplex PCR, the repertoire was profiled, and TCRdb retains in-frame clones only, with some absent. Of more than 300,000 clones listed, approximately 86% are singletons.

Here the sequenced sample was peripheral blood, taken in a trial of Ad26.COV2.S vaccine versus placebo. The chain joins TRBV4-3 to TRBJ2-5, with 11 bases that match TRBD2. The origin of this receptor is a person aged 18-65 years who received the Ad26.COV2.S COVID-19 vaccine or a placebo. The chain's CDR3 is CASSPRLAGETQYF. CDR3 sequence (DNA): TGCGCCAGCAGCCCCCGACTAGCGGGGGAGACCCAGTACTTC.